The clone carrying this TCR beta chain is a singleton in its sample. The sample holds other DNA sequences that translate to the same CDR3. This entry belongs to a study of shared clonotypes between healthy human individuals. Germline lookup yields CDR1 GTSNPN and CDR2 SVGIG (reference sequence). V lost 1 base and J 4 bases, leaving 7 bases between the germline ends. The CDR3 totals 12 residues. The table came from immunoSEQ multiplex PCR; TCRdb's copy has only in-frame clones and leaves some out. The sample shows some 2,100,000 clones, almost 96% of them seen only once. The sequencing input was naive CD4+ T cells sorted from blood. Stated subset: CD45RA+ positively selected. The source of this sequence is a man aged 18 to 30 in good health. The V and J genes are TRBV30 and TRBJ2-5; D possibly corresponds to TRBD2 (6 bases). CDR3 sequence: CAWSAGGETQYF. CDR3 bases: TGTGCCTGGAGTGCCGGGGGAGAGACCCAGTACTTC. The whole variable domain, filled in from reference TRBV30 and TRBJ2-5, reads SQTIHQWPATLVQPVGSPLSLECTVEGTSNPNLYWYRQAAGRGLQLLFYSVGIGQISSEVPQNLSASRPQDRQFILSSKKLLLSDSGFYLCAWSAGGETQYFGPGTRLLVL.